This entry lists 25 T cell receptor beta chains sequenced from one sample in a study of blood T cells in healthy people across ages. Primed by a sample-barcoded 5' primer and a J-beta primer mix, a second PCR proceeded for about 6 to 12 cycles. TCRdb reanalysed the 5' RACE reads using MiXCR and keeps one entry per CDR3 protein. The sample yields 850,000 to 1,000,000 distinct CDR3 sequences, under 50% seen once. Sequencing was done on a sample of blood. These receptors were obtained from a man younger than 40 in good health.

The DNA for the CDR3 is TGTGCCAGCAGCCAAACTTACGAGCAGTTCTTC. Its translation is CASSQTYEQFF. The chain employs TRBV4-2 and TRBJ2-1; D ambiguous. V lost 2 bases and J 10 bases, leaving 6 bases between the germline ends. The CDR3 consists of 11 residues. The germline V gene encodes CDR1 LGHNA and CDR2 YNFKEQ.

This sequence joins TRBV29-1 and TRBJ1-4; TRBD1 aligns across 8 bases. Germline assignment: CDR1 SQVTM and CDR2 ANQGSEA. CDR3 length: 12 amino acids. The J segment lost 12 bases and the V segment lost 6 bases, leaving 9 bases of the junction unmatched. The DNA of the CDR3 is TGCAGCGTGGGACAGGCCCCTTCAGAACTGTTTTTT. This encodes CSVGQAPSELFF.

V is TRBV27 and J is TRBJ2-4; a possible D gene is TRBD1 (6 bases). The DNA end favors TRBJ2-7, so the J call may be wrong. CDR1 MNHEY and CDR2 SMNVEV come from the germline V gene (reference sequence). The CDR3 extends over 13 amino acids. The DNA of the CDR3 is TGTGCCAGCGGTCCAGGACAGCAAAGCGAGCAGTACTTC. Translated, it gives CASGPGQQSEQYF.

The genes are TRBV6-2 or TRBV6-3 and TRBJ2-7, with D uncertain. The CDR3 is 15 amino acids. Trimming cost V 0 bases and J 2 bases, with 11 bases left between them. The germline CDR1 and CDR2 sequences are MNHEY and SVGEGT. In DNA form, the CDR3 reads TGTGCCAGCAGTTACTCCGGCGGCGCCGCCTACGAGCAGTACTTC. Translating gives CASSYSGGAAYEQYF.

This clonotype turned up a few times. The chain joins TRBV4-2 to TRBJ2-3; TRBD2 matches 7 bases. CDR1 LGHNA and CDR2 YNFKEQ come from the germline V gene. The CDR3 has 18 amino acids. Trimming cost V 3 bases and J 4 bases; bases outside gene matches: 16. DNA of the CDR3: TGTGCCAGCAGCCAGGATAGGCGTGGGCCTAGCGGCCCAGATACGCAGTATTTT. Translated, it gives CASSQDRRGPSGPDTQYF.

This clonotype was observed many times. This may stem from a read error, because a much larger clone lies one nucleotide away. The V call is TRBV11-2, the J call TRBJ2-5; tentative D call: TRBD2 (7 bases). The CDR3 sequence is 14 residues long. CDR1 is SGHAT and CDR2 is FQNNGV in the germline V gene. Trimming cost V 3 bases and J 11 bases, with 19 bases left between them. CDR3 region: CASSFEGGNFEQYF. CDR3 nucleotides: TGTGCCAGCAGCTTCGAGGGGGGGAATTTTGAGCAGTACTTC.

This clonotype was detected only a few times. The chain combines TRBV15 with TRBJ1-1; D remains ambiguous. Trimming took 5 bases from V and 6 from J, leaving 13 bases between them. CDR1 and CDR2 (germline): LNHNV, YYDKDF (reference sequence). The CDR3 consists of 13 residues. CDR3 sequence (DNA): TGTGCCACCAGCGGGCTTTTGACCGCTGAAGCTTTCTTT. Its protein is CATSGLLTAEAFF. Complete variable domain (other parts from reference TRBV15 and TRBJ1-1): DAMVIQNPRYQVTQFGKPVTLSCSQTLNHNVMYWYQQKSSQAPKLLFHYYDKDFNNEADTPDNFQSRRPNTSFCFLDIRSPGLGDTAMYLCATSGLLTAEAFFGQGTRLTVV.

This chain connects TRBV6-1 to TRBJ2-3, with 8 bases lining up with TRBD1. This CDR3 has 18 amino acids. CDR1 MNHNS and CDR2 SASEGT come from the germline V gene. V lost 6 bases, J lost 5 bases, and 19 bases stayed unmatched. The CDR3 DNA sequence: TGTGCCAGCAGGCGTCGACGGGCAGGGGGCGTGGGGGAAGATACGCAGTATTTT. Protein: CASRRRRAGGVGEDTQYF.

V is TRBV2 and J is TRBJ2-7, with TRBD1 matching 7 bases. The V gene end was trimmed by 6 bases and the J gene end by 2 bases; junction bases not matched to a gene: 10. Per the germline V gene, CDR1 is SNHLY and CDR2 is FYNNEI. CDR3 length: 15 amino acids. The CDR3 DNA reads as TGTGCCAGCAGCAACCCTATGAGGGGGCCCTACGAGCAGTACTTC. Translating gives CASSNPMRGPYEQYF.

The chain recombines TRBV4-3 with TRBJ1-2; D might be TRBD1 (5 bases). The length of the CDR3 is 15 residues. Germline V gene sequence: CDR1 LGHNA, CDR2 YSLEER. V gave up 0 bases and J gave up 4 bases, with 12 bases separating them. CDR3 bases: TGCGCCAGCAGCCAAGATTTTTCGGGGGTCTATGGCTACACCTTC. Amino acid sequence: CASSQDFSGVYGYTF.

The chain combines TRBV3-1 with TRBJ2-1; 16 nucleotides agree with TRBD2. Per germline, CDR1 LGHDT and CDR2 YNNKEL (reference sequence). The CDR3 loop spans 19 amino acids. Trimming cost V 3 bases and J 7 bases; bases outside gene matches: 12. DNA for the CDR3: TGTGCCAGCAGCCACTCGGGACTAGCGGGGGGGCGAGGTGGAAATGAGCAGTTCTTC. Residues: CASSHSGLAGGRGGNEQFF.

V is TRBV6-5 and J is TRBJ1-1; no definite D call. The CDR3 loop spans 14 amino acids. V lost 8 bases and J 0 bases, leaving 13 bases between the germline ends. Germline CDR1 and CDR2: MNHEY and SVGAGI. This CDR3 reads CASSANQMNTEAFF. DNA of the CDR3: TGTGCCAGCTCGGCAAACCAGATGAACACTGAAGCTTTCTTT.

Of note for this clonotype: One junction end does not reproduce the germline sequence, and a read error may be involved. For the CDR3, the DNA is TGTGCCAACAGCACAATTGGGCAGGGAAGCCAAGAGACCCAGTACTTC. Amino acid sequence: CANSTIGQGSQETQYF. The chain has TRBV7-2 and TRBJ2-5; D may be TRBD1 (5 bases). This CDR3 spans 16 amino acids. The germline V gene has CDR1 SGHTA and CDR2 FQGNSA.

As to this clonotype: Just one base apart from a much larger clone, this may be a read error. V gene TRBV7-2 combines with J gene TRBJ2-2; D gene ambiguous. Trimming left V 3 bases short and J 1 base short, with 3 bases between. Germline values: CDR1 SGHTA, CDR2 FQGNSA. The CDR3 spans 13 residues. CDR3 sequence reads: CASSFKNTGELFF. The CDR3 DNA follows: TGTGCCAGCAGCTTCAAGAACACCGGGGAGCTGTTTTTT.

The sample holds a few counts of this clonotype. The chain carries TRBV30 and TRBJ1-1; D remains ambiguous. Germline V CDR1 and CDR2: GTSNPN, SVGIG (reference sequence). The CDR3 spans 13 residues. The germline V and J ends were trimmed by 3 bases and 5 bases, with 13 bases remaining between them. The CDR3 spells CAWSEGPATEAFF. The CDR3 DNA reads as TGTGCCTGGAGCGAGGGCCCCGCGACTGAAGCTTTCTTT.

The chain links TRBV20-1 to TRBJ1-2; 7 nucleotides agree with TRBD1. The CDR3 loop spans 11 amino acids. Germline loops: CDR1 DFQATT, CDR2 SNEGSKA (reference sequence). The junction had 5 bases not matched to a gene; V was cut back by 5 bases and J by 8 bases. The CDR3 nucleotides read TGCAGTGCTCGACAGGGTACGGGCTACACCTTC. Encoded protein: CSARQGTGYTF.

The genes are TRBV20-1 and TRBJ1-2; D is perhaps TRBD1 (5 bases). The germline CDR1 and CDR2 sequences are DFQATT and SNEGSKA (reference sequence). Trimming left V 5 bases short and J 5 bases short, with 24 bases between. The CDR3 spans 16 residues. CDR3 sequence reads: CSAAELSGPGRYGYTF. The CDR3 DNA reads TGCAGTGCTGCGGAACTATCGGGACCCGGGCGATATGGCTACACCTTC.

The chain carries TRBV4-1 and TRBJ2-6; D is unresolved. This CDR3 spans 17 amino acids. V was trimmed by 0 bases and J by 4 bases, leaving 13 bases between them. Germline V gene sequence: CDR1 MGHRA, CDR2 YSYEKL. CDR3 DNA sequence: TGCGCCAGCAGCCAAGATTTGTCGGCGTCCGGGGCCAACGTCCTGACTTTC. Encoded protein: CASSQDLSASGANVLTF.

This clonotype was counted only a few times. V is TRBV4-3 and J is TRBJ2-7, with 9 nucleotides matching TRBD1. The CDR3 is 15 residues long. Germline CDR1 is LGHNA and CDR2 is YSLEER. V shed 3 bases and J 3 bases; nucleotides not matched to a gene: 6. The CDR3 DNA reads TGCGCCAGCAGCCAGGCGGGACAGGGTGTCTACGAGCAGTACTTC. Encoded protein: CASSQAGQGVYEQYF.

J is TRBJ2-1 and V is TRBV20-1; TRBD2 matches 9 bases. The V gene end was trimmed by 5 bases and the J gene end by 9 bases; junction bases not matched to a gene: 11. This CDR3 is built from 14 residues. Germline V CDR1 and CDR2: DFQATT, SNEGSKA (reference sequence). In nucleotides, the CDR3 is TGCAGTGCTCCTTCCGGGACTAGCAGCCTTGAGCAGTTCTTC. Translating it yields CSAPSGTSSLEQFF.

This clonotype was picked up many times. This chain joins TRBV7-2 and TRBJ2-5; 8 nucleotides agree with TRBD2. V was clipped by 3 bases and J by 4 bases; unmatched bases: 7. Per the germline V gene, CDR1 is SGHTA and CDR2 is FQGNSA. CDR3 size: 15 residues. CDR3 nucleotides: TGTGCCAGCAGCTTGCTGGCGGGGGGCAGAGAGACCCAGTACTTC. The encoded protein is CASSLLAGGRETQYF.

This clonotype was observed a single time. The V and J genes are TRBV27 and TRBJ1-5, with D maybe TRBD1 (5 bases). The V and J ends lost 3 bases and 6 bases respectively, with 18 bases between them. CDR3 length equals 16 residues. Germline CDR1 and CDR2: MNHEY and SMNVEV (reference sequence). The DNA of the CDR3 is TGTGCCAGCAGTTTCGGCAGGCCAGGGTTAGGTCAGCCCCAGCATTTT. Translated, it gives CASSFGRPGLGQPQHF.

This clonotype occurred a few times. This rearrangement joins TRBV20-1 to TRBJ2-7; 9 nucleotides align to TRBD1. Trimming cost V 2 bases and J 3 bases; bases outside gene matches: 5. Germline V gene sequence: CDR1 DFQATT, CDR2 SNEGSKA (reference sequence). This CDR3 contains 14 residues. The CDR3 protein is CSARPGTGLYEQYF. CDR3 nucleotides: TGCAGTGCTAGACCCGGGACAGGGCTCTACGAGCAGTACTTC.

This chain uses TRBV6-2 or TRBV6-3 with TRBJ2-1; D unresolved. The CDR3 is 15 residues long. Germline CDR1 MNHEY, CDR2 SVGEGT. Trimming left V 5 bases short and J 9 bases short, with 20 bases between. The CDR3 region has the DNA TGTGCCAGCAGTGACGTGGAGATTATAGGTATTGAGCAGTTCTTC. It specifies CASSDVEIIGIEQFF.

The chain combines TRBV6-1 with TRBJ2-2, with TRBD1 matching over 7 bases. In germline, CDR1 is MNHNS, CDR2 SASEGT. Losses at the gene ends were 7 bases for V and 11 bases for J; bases not matched to a gene: 13. This CDR3 comprises 14 residues. The CDR3 reads CASIQGGPGGELFF. CDR3 nucleotide sequence: TGTGCCAGCATTCAAGGGGGCCCCGGAGGAGAGCTGTTTTTT.